This TCR beta chain was documented in a study of T cell changes during pregnancy in multiple sclerosis (dated by TCRdb to the late 2010s). Background for the entire study: Changes in the T cell repertoire over the course of pregnancy were examined in this study in women with multiple sclerosis.

Library construction relied on the immunoSEQ multiplex PCR assay. The immuneACCESS repertoire file appears here via TCRdb, limited to in-frame rearrangements. These files lack a portion of the clones; in checked studies, under half of the deficit traces to unresolved V genes, and the cause of the others is not known. Counted in this sample were more than 45,000 clones; 92% of them appeared once. The top ten clonotypes cover around 0.25% of the sample. The germline V gene (reference sequence) provides CDR1 GTSNPN and CDR2 SVGIG. Unmatched junction bases come to 5, with V trimmed by 3 bases and J by 7 bases. The CDR3 numbers 13 residues from cysteine through phenylalanine. The entry retains the CDR3 DNA only, 39 bases that are in frame from base 1. As to this clone: Its antigen is still unknown. Per-base quality was not reported, and no clone a single base away is much larger than it.

The sample was CD4+ T cells from peripheral blood mononuclear cells, taken in the second trimester of pregnancy. This TCR was sampled from a female donor with multiple sclerosis, enrolled in a pregnancy study. Recombination joined TRBV30 with TRBJ2-2; 7 central bases correspond to TRBD2. The CDR3 in this case is CAWRTSRDGELFF. The base sequence is TGTGCCTGGAGGACTAGCCGTGACGGGGAGCTGTTTTTT.